This entry lists 10 T cell receptor beta chains sequenced from one sample in a study of blood T cells in healthy people across ages. A second roughly 7 to 12 cycle PCR used barcoded and J-beta primers. TCRdb passed the 5' RACE reads through MiXCR, listing each CDR3 protein once. Of about 800,000 distinct CDR3 sequences detected, roughly 25% appear once; the ten largest clones hold 3% to 4%. These data are also associated with another study on T cells of mothers and their children.

Material for sequencing was blood. Receptor source: a boy aged 5-17 years in good health.

The count of this clonotype is one. J is TRBJ2-7 and V is TRBV10-3; tentatively, D is TRBD1 (5 bases). This CDR3 comprises 13 residues. Trimming removed 6 bases at V and 2 bases at J, with 11 bases between. Germline CDR1 reads ENHRY; CDR2 reads SYGVKD. DNA for the CDR3: TGTGCCATCAGCTATTACAGGACCTACGAGCAGTACTTC. Protein product: CAISYYRTYEQYF.

This clonotype was seen more than once but under ten times. V gene TRBV14 combines with J gene TRBJ1-1; D might be TRBD1 (5 bases). V lost 1 base and J 1 base, leaving 13 bases between the germline ends. The germline CDR1 and CDR2 sequences are SGHDN and FVKESK. This CDR3 has 16 amino acids. In DNA, the CDR3 is TGTGCCAGCAGCCAAGGGGACTCATGGGCGAACACTGAAGCTTTCTTT. Protein sequence: CASSQGDSWANTEAFF. Full variable domain (missing parts from reference TRBV14 and TRBJ1-1): EAGVTQFPSHSVIEKGQTVTLRCDPISGHDNLYWYRRVMGKEIKFLLHFVKESKQDESGMPNNRFLAERTGGTYSTLKVQPAELEDSGVYFCASSQGDSWANTEAFFGQGTRLTVV.

The CDR3 DNA follows: TGTGCCAGCAGTTTATCCCTGCGGGGGGAGACCCAGTACTTC. Translation gives CASSLSLRGETQYF. The chain joins TRBV28 to TRBJ2-5; 7 bases align to TRBD2. The CDR3 covers 14 residues. Germline V CDR1 and CDR2: MDHEN, SYDVKM. The V and J ends lost 1 base and 5 bases, in that order; junction bases with no gene match: 4.

This clonotype has a handful of counts. CDR3 residues: CSACRQSYNEQFF. The CDR3 DNA follows: TGCAGCGCCTGCAGGCAGTCCTACAATGAGCAGTTCTTC. This sequence joins TRBV29-1 and TRBJ2-1; D ambiguous. The CDR3 extends over 13 amino acids. Germline CDR1 SQVTM, CDR2 ANQGSEA. Trimming cost V 7 bases and J 1 base, with 11 bases left between them.

The chain couples TRBV7-2 to TRBJ2-7; D is unresolved. This CDR3 is 14 amino acids long. Deletions cut 1 base from V and 3 bases from J, with 10 bases between. The germline CDR1 and CDR2 sequences are SGHTA and FQGNSA. CDR3 amino acids: CASSLVYPDYEQYF. The CDR3 coding sequence is TGTGCCAGCAGCTTAGTGTACCCCGACTACGAGCAGTACTTC.

This clonotype was detected only a few times. The chain is built from TRBV20-1 and TRBJ2-7; perhaps D is TRBD1 or TRBD2 (5 bases each). This CDR3 is built from 15 residues. Trimming left V 3 bases short and J 6 bases short, with 21 bases between. Germline CDR1 reads DFQATT; CDR2 reads SNEGSKA (reference sequence). CDR3 region: CSASLGFGARSEQYF. CDR3 nucleotide sequence: TGCAGTGCTAGTTTGGGGTTCGGGGCGAGGAGCGAGCAGTACTTC.

The rearrangement joins TRBV28 to TRBJ1-6; 12 bases line up with TRBD1. The germline V gene encodes CDR1 MDHEN and CDR2 SYDVKM. V shed 10 bases and J 7 bases; nucleotides not matched to a gene: 8. This CDR3 comprises 15 residues. The DNA for the CDR3 is TGTGCCACTAAGGGACAGGGGGCCCGAAATTCACCCCTCCACTTT. Its protein is CATKGQGARNSPLHF.

The chain is built from TRBV5-1 and TRBJ2-7, with 10 bases that match TRBD2. CDR3 length equals 16 residues. Trimming took 4 bases from V and 3 from J; bases not matched to a gene: 10. Germline-derived CDR1 and CDR2 are SGHRS and YFSETQ. The CDR3 here is CASSRSATSGIYEQYF. The CDR3 region has the DNA TGCGCCAGCAGCCGTTCCGCAACTAGCGGGATCTACGAGCAGTACTTC.

In DNA, the CDR3 is TGTGCCAGCAGTAAGCCGGGACAGGGGAGTTACGCTGAAGCTTTCTTT. This encodes CASSKPGQGSYAEAFF. This sequence joins TRBV6-1 and TRBJ1-1; 10 bases agree with TRBD1. The V gene end was trimmed by 5 bases and the J gene end by 6 bases; junction bases not matched to a gene: 12. The CDR3 has 16 amino acids. In germline, CDR1 is MNHNS, CDR2 SASEGT.

The sample holds a few counts of this clonotype. This CDR3 reads CASSSGVDRANYGYTF. The CDR3 DNA is TGTGCCAGCAGTTCCGGGGTAGACAGGGCTAACTATGGCTACACCTTC. The rearrangement uses TRBV12-3 or TRBV12-4 and TRBJ1-2, with 7 bases lining up with TRBD1. The CDR3 sequence is 16 residues long. Trimming cost V 4 bases and J 0 bases; bases outside gene matches: 8.